This TCR beta chain came from a study of blood T cell repertoires in COVID-19. Sequenced by immunoSEQ multiplex PCR; TCRdb stores in-frame clones only, minus some. Among about 130,000 clones listed, 80% to 90% were seen once. The sequence was collected from a man between 60 and 70 years old with COVID-19, enrolled during active disease. The specimen sequenced was peripheral blood.

This CDR3 is CASRPGGQSSYEQYF. The CDR3 region has the DNA TGTGCCAGCAGACCGGGTGGACAGTCTTCCTACGAGCAGTACTTC. This chain uses TRBV7-2 with TRBJ2-7, with TRBD1 as a possible D gene (6 bases). The CDR3 is 15 amino acids. Between the trimmed V and J ends, which lost 6 bases and 1 base, there was a span of 16 bases. Germline V lookup: CDR1 SGHTA, CDR2 FQGNSA. Variable domain in full (rest from reference TRBV7-2 and TRBJ2-7): GAGVSQSPSNKVTEKGKDVELRCDPISGHTALYWYRQSLGQGLEFLIYFQGNSAPDKSGLPSDRFSAERTGGSVSTLTIQRTQQEDSAVYLCASRPGGQSSYEQYFGPGTRLTVT.